One sample yielded the 31 T cell receptor beta chains listed below, sequenced in a study of cytomegalovirus exposure and HLA in healthy donors. The PCR had 60 Vbeta and 13 Jbeta primers. Clones were sequenced by immunoSEQ multiplex PCR, and TCRdb holds only the in-frame ones, with some missing. The top ten hold approximately 5% of the sample, which has about 110,000 clones, around 77% seen once. The sequencing input was PBMCs. Every receptor here comes from a woman aged 25-40 years in good health and CMV-seropositive.

The CDR3 nucleotides are TGTGCCTGGGACGGGGGGGGCAATCAGCCCCAGCATTTT. Its translation: CAWDGGGNQPQHF. The chain combines TRBV30 with TRBJ1-5; D may be TRBD1 (5 bases). Germline CDR1 reads GTSNPN; CDR2 reads SVGIG (reference sequence). The length of the CDR3 is 13 residues. V shed 5 bases and J shed 2 bases, with 10 bases lying between them.

V and J are TRBV18 and TRBJ1-1; D not resolved. The CDR3 runs 13 residues. Germline V gene sequence: CDR1 KGHSH, CDR2 LQKENI. The V end was cut by 3 bases, the J end by 0 bases, with 5 bases between. The CDR3: CASSPDLNTEAFF. For the CDR3, the DNA is TGTGCCAGCTCACCGGACTTGAACACTGAAGCTTTCTTT.

This clone appeared a single time. The chain combines TRBV5-1 with TRBJ1-4, with TRBD1 identical over 8 bases. Germline CDR1 SGHRS, CDR2 YFSETQ. J was trimmed by 5 bases and V by 4 bases; bases with no gene match: 7. The CDR3 spans 15 residues. The CDR3 here is CASSRRQGNNEKLFF. The CDR3 DNA follows: TGCGCCAGCAGCCGGAGACAGGGGAACAATGAAAAACTGTTTTTT.

The V gene is TRBV15, the J gene TRBJ1-1; 7 nucleotides line up with TRBD1. The CDR3 runs 15 residues. Germline CDR1 LNHNV, CDR2 YYDKDF (reference sequence). J was trimmed by 6 bases and V by 3 bases; bases with no gene match: 10. DNA for the CDR3: TGTGCCACCAGCAGGGTGACAGGGATTGGGGCTGAAGCTTTCTTT. The encoded protein is CATSRVTGIGAEAFF.

The chain joins TRBV7-8 to TRBJ1-5; D is uncertain. Deletions cut 4 bases from V and 0 bases from J, with 4 bases between. This CDR3 spans 13 amino acids. Germline V gene data show CDR1 as SGHVS and CDR2 as FQNEAQ. The CDR3 here is CASSSNSNQPQHF. CDR3 DNA: TGTGCCAGCAGCTCTAATAGCAATCAGCCCCAGCATTTT.

This sequence joins TRBV13 and TRBJ2-3; a possible D gene is TRBD1 (6 bases). Per the germline V gene, CDR1 is PRHDT and CDR2 is FYEKMQ (reference sequence). The CDR3 is 14 residues long. The V end was cut by 3 bases, the J end by 2 bases, with 9 bases between. In DNA, the CDR3 is TGTGCCAGCAGCTTTCGGGACACCACAGATACGCAGTATTTT. Protein: CASSFRDTTDTQYF.

The rearrangement uses TRBV28 and TRBJ1-1, with D perhaps TRBD1 (6 bases). V lost 1 base and J 1 base, leaving 10 bases between the germline ends. Germline V gene sequence: CDR1 MDHEN, CDR2 SYDVKM. The CDR3 sequence is 15 residues long. For the CDR3, the DNA is TGTGCCAGCAGTTTATACTCACAGGGGAACACTGAAGCTTTCTTT. Protein product: CASSLYSQGNTEAFF.

The chain links TRBV5-6 to TRBJ1-6, with D uncertain. The CDR3 loop spans 13 amino acids. V lost 2 bases, J lost 15 bases, and 15 bases lay in between. The germline V gene has CDR1 SGHDT and CDR2 YYEEEE. As DNA, the CDR3 is TGTGCCAGCAGCTTACCGTTTGGCAATCACCTCCACTTT. This sequence encodes CASSLPFGNHLHF.

There are a few counts of this clone. This rearrangement joins TRBV28 to TRBJ2-1; maybe TRBD2 (6 bases). This CDR3 has 13 amino acids. In germline, CDR1 is MDHEN, CDR2 SYDVKM. V was clipped by 7 bases and J by 4 bases, with 11 bases between them. This CDR3 reads CASNWGEYNEQFF. In DNA, the CDR3 is TGTGCCAGCAATTGGGGGGAGTACAATGAGCAGTTCTTC.

The chain has TRBV5-1 and TRBJ2-3, with 9 nucleotides matching TRBD2. The germline V gene has CDR1 SGHRS and CDR2 YFSETQ. Trimming removed 0 bases from V and 4 bases from J; junction bases left unmatched: 6. The CDR3 contains 16 residues. This CDR3 is CASSLATSGPADTQYF. DNA of the CDR3: TGCGCCAGCAGCTTGGCTACTAGCGGGCCGGCAGATACGCAGTATTTT.

The rearrangement links TRBV19 to TRBJ1-3; perhaps TRBD1 as D (5 bases). V lost 3 bases and J 6 bases, leaving 9 bases between the germline ends. The CDR3 extends over 13 amino acids. Per the germline V gene, CDR1 is LNHDA and CDR2 is SQIVND (reference sequence). The CDR3 nucleotides read TGTGCCAGTAGTATGGGGCCGGAAAACACCATATATTTT. It codes for CASSMGPENTIYF.

This clone was recorded a few times. V and J are TRBV2 and TRBJ2-7; maybe TRBD2 (5 bases). The CDR3 extends over 12 amino acids. Germline V gene sequence: CDR1 SNHLY, CDR2 FYNNEI. The V and J ends lost 6 bases and 4 bases respectively, with 10 bases between them. The DNA for the CDR3 is TGTGCCAGCAGATACCTAGCTTACGAGCAGTACTTC. Translated, it gives CASRYLAYEQYF.

The chain joins TRBV19 to TRBJ1-4; 9 bases match TRBD1. V lost 0 bases, J lost 2 bases, and 4 bases stayed unmatched. The CDR3 sequence is 17 residues long. Germline V gene lookup returns CDR1 LNHDA and CDR2 SQIVND (reference sequence). The DNA of the CDR3 is TGTGCCAGTAGTATAGAGGGACAGGGTTTCACTAATGAAAAACTGTTTTTT. It translates to CASSIEGQGFTNEKLFF.

The chain recombines TRBV5-1 with TRBJ2-2, with 8 nucleotides matching TRBD2. CDR1 and CDR2 (germline): SGHRS, YFSETQ. The length of the CDR3 is 17 residues. J lost 4 bases, V lost 1 base, and 9 bases had no gene match. The CDR3 is CASSLRSGGASTGELFF. CDR3 coding DNA: TGCGCCAGCAGCTTGAGGTCCGGGGGGGCGAGCACCGGGGAGCTGTTTTTT.

The chain combines TRBV9 with TRBJ1-1; possible D gene TRBD1, 5 bases. The ends were cut back, 4 bases at V and 0 bases at J, with 13 bases in the middle. CDR3 size: 15 residues. Per germline, CDR1 SGDLS and CDR2 YYNGEE. The CDR3 DNA reads as TGTGCCAGCAGCCCAACGGGACTCATGAACACTGAAGCTTTCTTT. Translated, it gives CASSPTGLMNTEAFF.

The rearrangement links TRBV29-1 to TRBJ1-2; TRBD1 aligns across 7 bases. The CDR3 runs 14 residues. The germline V gene encodes CDR1 SQVTM and CDR2 ANQGSEA. With 4 bases clipped from V and 3 bases from J, the junction kept 8 bases outside the gene matches. The CDR3 here is CSVGVVGGDYGYTF. The DNA of the CDR3 is TGCAGCGTTGGAGTTGTAGGGGGCGACTATGGCTACACCTTC.

The chain recombines TRBV2 with TRBJ1-2; no reliable D call. V gave up 7 bases and J gave up 8 bases, with 14 bases separating them. This CDR3 contains 12 residues. The germline V gene has CDR1 SNHLY and CDR2 FYNNEI. CDR3 nucleotide sequence: TGTGCCAGCACCCCCGGGAGCGCGGGCTACACCTTC. It codes for CASTPGSAGYTF.

This chain connects TRBV10-3 to TRBJ2-3; 12 nucleotides agree with TRBD2. The germline CDR1 and CDR2 sequences are ENHRY and SYGVKD. After removal of 5 bases from V and 1 base from J, the junction contained 4 bases not matched to a gene. This CDR3 has 16 residues. CDR3 bases: TGTGCCATCAGTCCCCTAGCGGGAGGGGGCACAGATACGCAGTATTTT. It yields the protein CAISPLAGGGTDTQYF.

The V call is TRBV9, the J call TRBJ2-7, with TRBD2 matching 13 bases. The CDR3 is 16 residues long. The V segment lost 1 base and the J segment 6 bases; nucleotides outside the gene matches: 7. Germline lookup yields CDR1 SGDLS and CDR2 YYNGEE. In DNA, the CDR3 is TGTGCCAGCAGCGTACACGGGACTAGCGGGACAGCCGAGCAGTACTTC. Protein sequence: CASSVHGTSGTAEQYF.

This clone was counted between two and nine times. The CDR3, as DNA: TGCGCCAGCAGTGCAGGACTAGCGGGTGGGACCTACAATGAGCAGTTCTTC. This codes for CASSAGLAGGTYNEQFF. The chain has TRBV10-1 and TRBJ2-1, with 11 bases aligning to TRBD2. Germline values: CDR1 WNHNN, CDR2 SYGVQD (reference sequence). J gave up 2 bases and V 4 bases, and 7 bases lay outside the gene matches. This CDR3 region has 17 residues.

The chain uses TRBV9 and TRBJ2-1; 8 nucleotides agree with TRBD2. Germline loops: CDR1 SGDLS, CDR2 YYNGEE. The J segment lost 3 bases and the V segment lost 6 bases, leaving 8 bases of the junction unmatched. The CDR3 runs 15 residues. The CDR3 loop reads CASTPSGQDYNEQFF. For the CDR3, the DNA is TGTGCCAGCACTCCTAGCGGGCAAGACTACAATGAGCAGTTCTTC.

The chain uses TRBV6-6 and TRBJ2-5; 11 bases are a match to TRBD2. CDR1 MNHNY and CDR2 SVGAGI come from the germline V gene (reference sequence). The CDR3 is 14 residues long. V lost 2 bases and J lost 5; bases outside the gene matches: 1. The CDR3 region is CASSYGTSGETQYF. DNA of the CDR3: TGTGCCAGCAGTTACGGGACTAGCGGCGAGACCCAGTACTTC.

V and J are TRBV15 and TRBJ1-2; TRBD1 is a possible D gene (6 bases). This CDR3 has 15 residues. Germline V lookup: CDR1 LNHNV, CDR2 YYDKDF (reference sequence). The V gene lost 1 base and the J gene lost 4 bases, with 13 bases spanning the gap. CDR3 coding DNA: TGTGCCACCAGCAGAGGTAGGGTGGACAGCTATGGCTACACCTTC. The encoded protein is CATSRGRVDSYGYTF.

The V and J genes are TRBV7-9 and TRBJ2-5, with D possibly being TRBD2 (6 bases). Germline CDR1 is SEHNR and CDR2 is FQNEAQ (reference sequence). This CDR3 is built from 16 residues. With 5 bases removed from V and 3 bases from J, the gap between germline ends came to 19 bases. In nucleotides, the CDR3 is TGTGCCAGCAGCCTATCACACGGGACTGAGAAAGAGACCCAGTACTTC. Amino acids: CASSLSHGTEKETQYF.

This chain links TRBV18 with TRBJ2-3; no reliable D call. The CDR3 extends over 15 amino acids. V was cut by 0 bases and J by 2 bases, with 9 bases left in between. The germline V gene has CDR1 KGHSH and CDR2 LQKENI. This CDR3 reads CASSPPPPVTDTQYF. The CDR3 nucleotides are TGTGCCAGCTCACCACCACCCCCAGTCACAGATACGCAGTATTTT.

The V call is TRBV2, the J call TRBJ2-1, with D maybe TRBD1 (6 bases). V was shortened by 8 bases and J by 8 bases, with 19 bases between the two germline ends. CDR1 is SNHLY and CDR2 is FYNNEI in the germline V gene. The CDR3 is 14 amino acids. The CDR3 is CASRGAGVGYEQFF. CDR3 DNA sequence: TGTGCCAGCCGCGGTGCAGGGGTAGGCTATGAGCAGTTCTTC.

The chain joins TRBV28 to TRBJ2-1, with a weak D call TRBD2 (6 bases). Between the trimmed V and J ends, which lost 3 bases and 7 bases, there was a span of 22 bases. The CDR3 is made up of 17 amino acids. The germline V gene has CDR1 MDHEN and CDR2 SYDVKM. CDR3 amino acids: CASSFSHSTLGRNEQFF. The CDR3 DNA is TGTGCCAGCAGTTTCTCCCATAGCACTTTGGGGAGGAATGAGCAGTTCTTC.

The V and J genes are TRBV11-2 and TRBJ2-5, with a possible D match to TRBD1 (5 bases). This CDR3 region has 14 residues. CDR1 is SGHAT and CDR2 is FQNNGV in the germline V gene. With 3 bases removed from V and 1 base from J, the gap between germline ends came to 9 bases. The chain's CDR3 is CASSFRTTQETQYF. The CDR3 coding sequence is TGTGCCAGCAGCTTTAGGACAACCCAAGAGACCCAGTACTTC.

This chain connects TRBV11-2 to TRBJ1-3; D gene ambiguous. CDR3 length equals 12 residues. The germline gives CDR1 SGHAT, CDR2 FQNNGV. The V end was cut by 5 bases, the J end by 4 bases, with 6 bases between. CDR3 residues: CASSAQGNTIYF. DNA for the CDR3: TGTGCCAGCAGCGCGCAAGGAAACACCATATATTTT.

The rearrangement links TRBV7-8 to TRBJ1-3; D unresolved. The V gene lost 0 bases and the J gene lost 0 bases, with 21 bases spanning the gap. The V gene's germline CDR1 is SGHVS and CDR2 FQNEAQ. This CDR3 has 20 residues. DNA of the CDR3: TGTGCCAGCAGCTTAGCCATGGTCGGTTCCTCCCATACCTCTGGAAACACCATATATTTT. Its translation: CASSLAMVGSSHTSGNTIYF.

The CDR3 sequence: CASSLGGNTGELFF. CDR3 nucleotides: TGTGCCAGCAGCTTGGGAGGAAACACCGGGGAGCTGTTTTTT. The rearrangement uses TRBV5-4 and TRBJ2-2; D uncertain. The CDR3 length is 14 residues. The V and J ends lost 0 bases and 2 bases respectively, with 5 bases between them. Germline CDR1 reads SGHNT; CDR2 reads YYREEE (reference sequence).